One sample yielded the 13 T cell receptor beta chains listed below, sequenced in a study of control samples from healthy donors and cancer patients. Assay used: immunoSEQ multiplex PCR; TCRdb lists only in-frame clones, some missing. The sample table includes about 190,000 clones. Sequencing was performed on blood. The receptors derive from a woman in her 30s in good health.

J is TRBJ1-5 and V is TRBV7-8; TRBD1 is a possible D gene (6 bases). Germline CDR1 reads SGHVS; CDR2 reads FQNEAQ. V was pared by 6 bases and J by 11 bases, with 17 bases between. The CDR3 spans 13 residues. The CDR3 bases are TGTGCCAGCAGGGCTGGGGGGGCTGAGGCCCAGCATTTT. Protein product: CASRAGGAEAQHF.

The chain recombines TRBV25-1 with TRBJ1-1, with no clear D. V lost 2 bases and J 11 bases, leaving 15 bases between the germline ends. CDR1 and CDR2 (germline): MGHDK, SYGVNS. The length of the CDR3 is 13 residues. In DNA form, the CDR3 reads TGTGCCAGCAGTGAAATAAGTACTCCCGCTGCTTTCTTT. Its protein product is CASSEISTPAAFF.

The chain combines TRBV28 with TRBJ2-1; 12 bases match TRBD1. Germline lookup yields CDR1 MDHEN and CDR2 SYDVKM. CDR3 length: 16 residues. Trimming removed 5 bases from V and 7 bases from J; junction bases left unmatched: 9. CDR3 protein: CASSHYRDRGRNEQFF. The CDR3 DNA follows: TGTGCCAGCAGTCACTACCGGGACAGGGGGCGGAATGAGCAGTTCTTC.

The rearrangement links TRBV6-5 to TRBJ1-5; 8 nucleotides line up with TRBD1. This CDR3 has 14 residues. V shed 6 bases, J shed 7 bases, and the junction held 8 bases outside the gene matches. From germline, CDR1 is MNHEY and CDR2 SVGAGI. The CDR3: CASRADRGIQPQHF. In DNA, the CDR3 is TGTGCCAGCAGGGCAGACAGGGGTATCCAGCCCCAGCATTTT.

The chain couples TRBV7-8 to TRBJ1-1, with 8 positions matching TRBD1. CDR1 SGHVS and CDR2 FQNEAQ come from the germline V gene. V lost 2 bases, J lost 2 bases, and 10 bases stayed unmatched. There are 17 residues in the CDR3. CDR3 sequence: CASSLRGGQGGNTEAFF. CDR3 in DNA: TGTGCCAGCAGCTTACGGGGTGGACAGGGAGGAAACACTGAAGCTTTCTTT.

V and J are TRBV7-9 and TRBJ1-4; D call uncertain. This CDR3 is built from 13 residues. Trimming pared 1 base from V and 7 bases from J, leaving 7 bases between. Germline V gene sequence: CDR1 SEHNR, CDR2 FQNEAQ (reference sequence). CDR3 DNA sequence: TGTGCCAGCAGCTTAGGGTCTGGTGAAAAACTGTTTTTT. It encodes CASSLGSGEKLFF.

CDR3 protein: CASTSHRGPGNTEAFF. Written as DNA, the CDR3 is TGCGCCAGCACCTCCCACAGGGGGCCAGGGAACACTGAAGCTTTCTTT. The chain has TRBV5-1 and TRBJ1-1; 9 nucleotides line up with TRBD1. The CDR3 covers 16 residues. Germline V lookup: CDR1 SGHRS, CDR2 YFSETQ. V lost 6 bases, J lost 1 base, and 10 bases stayed unmatched.

The chain has TRBV27 and TRBJ1-2, with D unclear. Trimming removed 3 bases from V and 7 bases from J, with 12 bases in between. The V gene's germline CDR1 is MNHEY and CDR2 SMNVEV (reference sequence). This CDR3 region has 13 residues. CDR3 in amino acids: CASSFSRSRGYTF. The CDR3 DNA follows: TGTGCCAGCAGTTTCAGCCGGTCTCGTGGCTACACCTTC.

This chain uses TRBV4-2 with TRBJ1-5; 8 bases match TRBD1. The J segment lost 1 base and the V segment lost 0 bases, leaving 8 bases of the junction unmatched. Germline CDR1 is LGHNA and CDR2 is YNFKEQ. The CDR3 is made up of 18 amino acids. The CDR3 nucleotides read TGTGCCAGCAGCCAAGATCTTACGGGACAGGTGAGCAATCAGCCCCAGCATTTT. Translated: CASSQDLTGQVSNQPQHF.

The gene calls are TRBV28 and TRBJ2-2; 9 positions agree with TRBD1. With V trimmed by 10 bases and J by 1 base, 4 bases remained unmatched. Germline-derived CDR1 and CDR2 are MDHEN and SYDVKM. The CDR3 loop spans 14 amino acids. Here the CDR3 DNA reads TGTGCCATCACAGGGGGCTGGAACACCGGGGAGCTGTTTTTT. Translation: CAITGGWNTGELFF.

CDR3: CSVGRGYEQYF. CDR3 DNA: TGCAGCGTTGGGAGGGGTTACGAGCAGTACTTC. The chain employs TRBV29-1 and TRBJ2-7, with a possible D match to TRBD2 (6 bases). Per germline, CDR1 SQVTM and CDR2 ANQGSEA. V lost 4 bases and J lost 4, with 8 bases in between. There are 11 residues in the CDR3.

The rearrangement uses TRBV5-1 and TRBJ2-2; 9 bases fit TRBD2. The length of the CDR3 is 17 residues. Trimming cost V 4 bases and J 6 bases; bases outside gene matches: 13. The germline CDR1 and CDR2 sequences are SGHRS and YFSETQ. This CDR3 reads CASSERPAGGPSGELFF. CDR3 nucleotide sequence: TGCGCCAGCAGCGAAAGACCAGCGGGGGGTCCTTCCGGGGAGCTGTTTTTT.

The V and J genes are TRBV18 and TRBJ2-1; D is unresolved. The CDR3 loop spans 16 amino acids. The germline V gene encodes CDR1 KGHSH and CDR2 LQKENI. The ends were cut back, 3 bases at V and 0 bases at J, with 12 bases in the middle. This CDR3 reads CASSPLTRSSYNEQFF. CDR3 bases: TGTGCCAGCTCACCCTTGACACGGAGCTCCTACAATGAGCAGTTCTTC.